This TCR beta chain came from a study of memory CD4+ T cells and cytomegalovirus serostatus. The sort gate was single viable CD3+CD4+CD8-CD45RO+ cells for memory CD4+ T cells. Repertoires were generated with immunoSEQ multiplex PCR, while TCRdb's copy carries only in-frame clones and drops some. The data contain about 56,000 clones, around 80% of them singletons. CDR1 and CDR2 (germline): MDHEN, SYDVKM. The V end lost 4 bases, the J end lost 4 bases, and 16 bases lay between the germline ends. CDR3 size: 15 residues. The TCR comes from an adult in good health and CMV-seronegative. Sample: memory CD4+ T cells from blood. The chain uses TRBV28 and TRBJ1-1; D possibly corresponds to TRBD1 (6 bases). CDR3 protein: CASSSPGDEGTEAFF. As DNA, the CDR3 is TGTGCCAGCAGTTCTCCAGGGGACGAGGGCACTGAAGCTTTCTTT.